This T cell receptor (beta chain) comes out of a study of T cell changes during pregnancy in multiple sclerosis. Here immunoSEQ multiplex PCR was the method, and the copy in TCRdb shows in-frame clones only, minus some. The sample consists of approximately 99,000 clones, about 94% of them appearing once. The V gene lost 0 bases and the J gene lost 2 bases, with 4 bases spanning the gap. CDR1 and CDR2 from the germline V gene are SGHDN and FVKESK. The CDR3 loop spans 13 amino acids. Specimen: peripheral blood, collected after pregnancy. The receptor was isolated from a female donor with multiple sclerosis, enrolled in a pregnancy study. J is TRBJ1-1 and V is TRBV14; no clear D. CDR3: CASSQDLNTEAFF. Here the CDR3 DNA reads TGTGCCAGCAGCCAAGACCTTAACACTGAAGCTTTCTTT.